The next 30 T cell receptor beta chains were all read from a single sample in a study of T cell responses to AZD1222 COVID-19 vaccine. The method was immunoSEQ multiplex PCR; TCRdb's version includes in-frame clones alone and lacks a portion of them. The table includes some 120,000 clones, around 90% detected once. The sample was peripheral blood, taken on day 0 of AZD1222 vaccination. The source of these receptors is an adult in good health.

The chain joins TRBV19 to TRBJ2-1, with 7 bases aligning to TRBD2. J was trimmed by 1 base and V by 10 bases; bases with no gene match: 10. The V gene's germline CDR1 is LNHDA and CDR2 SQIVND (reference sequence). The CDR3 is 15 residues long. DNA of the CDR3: TGTGCCACCCAGGGAGGGAGTTTGTCCTACAATGAGCAGTTCTTC. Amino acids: CATQGGSLSYNEQFF.

CDR3 nucleotide sequence: TGTGCCAGCAGTTACTGGGGGACTAGCGGGAGTAATGAGCAGTTCTTC. Amino acids: CASSYWGTSGSNEQFF. This chain joins TRBV6-5 and TRBJ2-1; 14 bases fit TRBD2. V was pared by 1 base and J by 7 bases, with 3 bases of the junction left unmatched. The CDR3 has 16 amino acids. Germline V gene data show CDR1 as MNHEY and CDR2 as SVGAGI.

In DNA, the CDR3 is TGTGCCAGCAGTTACCGTGTGGAACCCCACTATGGCTACACCTTC. Its translation: CASSYRVEPHYGYTF. The V and J genes are TRBV6-2 or TRBV6-3 and TRBJ1-2; D gene uncertain. Trimming shortened V by 2 bases and J by 3 bases, and 13 bases separated the two germline ends. The CDR3 is 15 amino acids. CDR1 is MNHEY, CDR2 SVGEGT, per germline.

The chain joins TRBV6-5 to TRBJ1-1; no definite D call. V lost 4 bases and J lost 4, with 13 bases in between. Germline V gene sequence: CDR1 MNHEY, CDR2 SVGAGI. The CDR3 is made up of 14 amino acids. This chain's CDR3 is CASSSDTGGTEAFF. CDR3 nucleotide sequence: TGTGCCAGCAGTTCGGATACGGGAGGCACTGAAGCTTTCTTT.

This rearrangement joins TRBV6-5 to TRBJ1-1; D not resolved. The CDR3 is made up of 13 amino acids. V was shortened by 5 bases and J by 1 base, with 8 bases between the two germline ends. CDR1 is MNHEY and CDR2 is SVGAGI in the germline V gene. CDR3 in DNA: TGTGCCAGCAGTCTGGTCACGAACACTGAAGCTTTCTTT. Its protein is CASSLVTNTEAFF.

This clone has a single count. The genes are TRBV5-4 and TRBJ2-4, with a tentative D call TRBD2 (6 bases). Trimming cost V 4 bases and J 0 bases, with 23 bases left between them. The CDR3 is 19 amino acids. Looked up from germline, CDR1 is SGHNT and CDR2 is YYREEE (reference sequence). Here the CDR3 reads CASSPSLPLASLAKNIQYF. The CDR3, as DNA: TGTGCCAGCAGCCCGAGCCTACCTCTAGCGTCCCTAGCCAAAAACATTCAGTACTTC.

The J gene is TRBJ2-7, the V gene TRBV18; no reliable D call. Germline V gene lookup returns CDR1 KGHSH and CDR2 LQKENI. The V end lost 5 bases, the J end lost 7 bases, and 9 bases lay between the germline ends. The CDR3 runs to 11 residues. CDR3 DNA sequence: TGTGCCAGCTCAACAGAACAGGAGCAGTACTTC. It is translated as CASSTEQEQYF.

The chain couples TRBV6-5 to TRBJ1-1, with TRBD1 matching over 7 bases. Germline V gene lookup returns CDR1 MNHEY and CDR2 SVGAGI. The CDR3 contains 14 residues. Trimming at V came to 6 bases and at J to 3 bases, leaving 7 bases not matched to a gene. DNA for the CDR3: TGTGCCAGCAGCGCAGTGGGGACAGACACTGAAGCTTTCTTT. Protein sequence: CASSAVGTDTEAFF.

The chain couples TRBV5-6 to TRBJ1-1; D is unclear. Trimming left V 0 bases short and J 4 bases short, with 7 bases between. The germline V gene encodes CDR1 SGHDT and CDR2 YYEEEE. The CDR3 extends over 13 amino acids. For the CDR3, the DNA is TGTGCCAGCAGCTTGGGAGACGGCACTGAAGCTTTCTTT. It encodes CASSLGDGTEAFF.

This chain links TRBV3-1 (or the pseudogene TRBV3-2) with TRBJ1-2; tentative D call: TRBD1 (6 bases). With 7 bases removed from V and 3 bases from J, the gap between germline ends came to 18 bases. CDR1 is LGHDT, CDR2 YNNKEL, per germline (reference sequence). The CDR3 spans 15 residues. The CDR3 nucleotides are TGTGCCAGCACCCCCGTCCGGGGGCCCTACTATGGCTACACCTTC. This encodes CASTPVRGPYYGYTF.

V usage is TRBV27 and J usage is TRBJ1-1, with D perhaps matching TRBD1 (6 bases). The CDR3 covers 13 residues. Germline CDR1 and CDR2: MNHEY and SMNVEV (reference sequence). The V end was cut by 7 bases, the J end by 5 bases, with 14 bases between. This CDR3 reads CASTLRGGTEAFF. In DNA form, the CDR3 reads TGTGCCAGCACCCTGAGAGGGGGGACTGAAGCTTTCTTT.

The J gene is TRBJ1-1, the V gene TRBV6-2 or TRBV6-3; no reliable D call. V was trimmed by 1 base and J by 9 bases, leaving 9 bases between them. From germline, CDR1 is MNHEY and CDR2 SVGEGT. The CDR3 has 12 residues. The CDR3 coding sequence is TGTGCCAGCAGTTACTGGCAGTCTCAAGCTTTCTTT. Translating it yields CASSYWQSQAFF.

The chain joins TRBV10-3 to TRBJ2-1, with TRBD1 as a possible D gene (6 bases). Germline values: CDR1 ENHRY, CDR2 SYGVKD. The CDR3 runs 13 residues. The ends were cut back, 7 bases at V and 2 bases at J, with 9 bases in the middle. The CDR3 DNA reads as TGTGCCATCACTCCAGGGGCCTACAATGAGCAGTTCTTC. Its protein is CAITPGAYNEQFF.

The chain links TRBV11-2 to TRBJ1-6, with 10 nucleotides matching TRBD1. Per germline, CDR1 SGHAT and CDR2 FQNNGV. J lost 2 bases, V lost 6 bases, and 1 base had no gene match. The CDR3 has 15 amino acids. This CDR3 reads CASRGTGAYNSPLHF. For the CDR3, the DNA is TGTGCCAGCAGGGGGACAGGGGCCTATAATTCACCCCTCCACTTT.

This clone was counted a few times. The chain's CDR3 is CAWSPDSYGYTF. In DNA form, the CDR3 reads TGTGCCTGGAGTCCGGACAGTTATGGCTACACCTTC. The genes are TRBV30 and TRBJ1-2; possibly TRBD1 for D (6 bases). This CDR3 spans 12 amino acids. Germline assignment: CDR1 GTSNPN and CDR2 SVGIG (reference sequence). V was shortened by 2 bases and J by 5 bases, with 9 bases between the two germline ends.

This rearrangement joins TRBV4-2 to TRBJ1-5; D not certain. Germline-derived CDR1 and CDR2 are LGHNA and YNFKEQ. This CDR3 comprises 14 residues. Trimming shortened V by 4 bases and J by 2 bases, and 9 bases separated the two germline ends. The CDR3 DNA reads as TGTGCCAGCAGCCCCGACCGGGGCAATCAGCCCCAGCATTTT. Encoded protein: CASSPDRGNQPQHF.

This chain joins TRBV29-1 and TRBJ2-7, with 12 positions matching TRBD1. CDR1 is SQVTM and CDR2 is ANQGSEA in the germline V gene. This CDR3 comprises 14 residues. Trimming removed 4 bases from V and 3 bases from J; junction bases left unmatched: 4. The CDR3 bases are TGCAGCGTTGCCGGGACAGGGGGCGGCTACGAGCAGTACTTC. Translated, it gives CSVAGTGGGYEQYF.

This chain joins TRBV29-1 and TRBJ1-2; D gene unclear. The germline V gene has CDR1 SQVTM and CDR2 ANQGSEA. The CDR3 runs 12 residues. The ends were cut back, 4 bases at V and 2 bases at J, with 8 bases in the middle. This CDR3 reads CSVGGVNYGYTF. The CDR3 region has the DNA TGCAGCGTTGGGGGTGTAAACTATGGCTACACCTTC.

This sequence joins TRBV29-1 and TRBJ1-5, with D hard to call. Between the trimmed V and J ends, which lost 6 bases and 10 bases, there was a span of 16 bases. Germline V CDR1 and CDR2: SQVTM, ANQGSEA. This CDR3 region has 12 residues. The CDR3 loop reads CSVPDSDGPQHF. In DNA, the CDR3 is TGCAGCGTACCAGACTCCGACGGTCCCCAGCATTTT.

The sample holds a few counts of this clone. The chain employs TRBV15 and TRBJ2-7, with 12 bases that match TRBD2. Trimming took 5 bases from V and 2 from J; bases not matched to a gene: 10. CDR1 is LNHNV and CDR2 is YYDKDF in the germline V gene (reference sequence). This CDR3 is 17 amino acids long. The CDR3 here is CATSPATSSGGAYEQYF. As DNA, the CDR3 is TGTGCCACCAGCCCCGCTACCTCTAGCGGGGGGGCCTACGAGCAGTACTTC.

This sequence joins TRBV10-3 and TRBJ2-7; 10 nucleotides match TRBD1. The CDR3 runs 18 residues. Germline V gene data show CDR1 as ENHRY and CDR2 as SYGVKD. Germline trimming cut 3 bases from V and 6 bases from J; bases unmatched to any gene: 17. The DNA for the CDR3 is TGTGCCATCAGTGACATTCTGCAAGGACAGGGGGTGATGGGCGAGCAGTACTTC. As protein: CAISDILQGQGVMGEQYF.

The CDR3 spells CASSPETGSHYGYTF. In DNA, the CDR3 is TGTGCCAGCTCCCCGGAGACAGGGTCACACTATGGCTACACCTTC. V gene TRBV18 combines with J gene TRBJ1-2; 7 bases match TRBD1. The CDR3 length is 15 residues. Trimming at V came to 6 bases and at J to 3 bases, leaving 10 bases not matched to a gene. CDR1 and CDR2 (germline): KGHSH, LQKENI. Variable domain in full (rest from reference TRBV18 and TRBJ1-2): NAGVMQNPRHLVRRRGQEARLRCSPMKGHSHVYWYRQLPEEGLKFMVYLQKENIIDESGMPKERFSAEFPKEGPSILRIQQVVRGDSAAYFCASSPETGSHYGYTFGSGTRLTVV.

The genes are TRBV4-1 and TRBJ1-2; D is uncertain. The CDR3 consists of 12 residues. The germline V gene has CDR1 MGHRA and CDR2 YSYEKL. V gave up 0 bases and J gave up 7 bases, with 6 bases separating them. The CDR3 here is CASSQDRGGYTF. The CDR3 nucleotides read TGCGCCAGCAGCCAAGATCGGGGTGGCTACACCTTC.

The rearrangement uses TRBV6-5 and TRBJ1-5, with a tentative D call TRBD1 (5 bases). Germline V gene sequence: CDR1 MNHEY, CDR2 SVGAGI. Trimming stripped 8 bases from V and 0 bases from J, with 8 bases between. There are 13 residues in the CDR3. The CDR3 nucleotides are TGTGCCAGCCGGGACCATAGCAATCAGCCCCAGCATTTT. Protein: CASRDHSNQPQHF.

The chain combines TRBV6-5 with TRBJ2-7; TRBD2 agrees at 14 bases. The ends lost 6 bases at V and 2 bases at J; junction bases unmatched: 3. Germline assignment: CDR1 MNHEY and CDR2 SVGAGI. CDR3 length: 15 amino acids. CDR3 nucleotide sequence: TGTGCCAGCAGGGAGGGACTAGCGGGAGCCTACGAGCAGTACTTC. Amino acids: CASREGLAGAYEQYF.

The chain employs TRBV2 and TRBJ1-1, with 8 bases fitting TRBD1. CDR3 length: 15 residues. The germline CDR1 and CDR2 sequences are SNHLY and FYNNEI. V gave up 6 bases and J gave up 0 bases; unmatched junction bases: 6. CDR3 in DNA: TGTGCCAGCAGGCGAACAGGGGGGATGAACACTGAAGCTTTCTTT. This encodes CASRRTGGMNTEAFF.

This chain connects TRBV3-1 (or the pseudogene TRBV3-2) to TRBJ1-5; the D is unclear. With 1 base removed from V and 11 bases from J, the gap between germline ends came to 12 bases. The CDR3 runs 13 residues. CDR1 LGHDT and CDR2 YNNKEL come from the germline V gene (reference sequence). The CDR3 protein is CASSQGPYSAQHF. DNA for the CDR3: TGTGCCAGCAGCCAAGGCCCCTACAGTGCCCAGCATTTT.

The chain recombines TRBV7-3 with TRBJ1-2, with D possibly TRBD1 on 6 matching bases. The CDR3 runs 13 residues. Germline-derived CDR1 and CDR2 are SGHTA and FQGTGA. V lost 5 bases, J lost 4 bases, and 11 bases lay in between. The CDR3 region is CASSPGEGYGYTF. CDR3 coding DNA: TGTGCCAGCAGCCCAGGGGAAGGCTATGGCTACACCTTC.

DNA of the CDR3: TGTGCCAGCTCACCTTCTAGTCTCGAGCAGTTCTTC. It yields the protein CASSPSSLEQFF. The gene calls are TRBV18 and TRBJ2-1, with unresolved D. V was shortened by 3 bases and J by 10 bases, with 10 bases between the two germline ends. Germline-derived CDR1 and CDR2 are KGHSH and LQKENI. This CDR3 is built from 12 residues.

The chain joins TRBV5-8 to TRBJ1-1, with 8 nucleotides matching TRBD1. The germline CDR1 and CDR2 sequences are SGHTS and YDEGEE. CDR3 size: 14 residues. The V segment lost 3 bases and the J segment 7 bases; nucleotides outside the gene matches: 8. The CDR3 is CASSWTGIVIEAFF. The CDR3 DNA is TGTGCCAGCAGCTGGACAGGGATCGTCATTGAAGCTTTCTTT.